This T cell receptor (beta chain) was found in a study of beta chain features in type 1 diabetes. Trimming removed 5 bases from V and 6 bases from J; junction bases left unmatched: 6. The CDR3 runs to 15 residues. Germline V gene sequence: CDR1 SGHTA, CDR2 FQGNSA. This clone occurred a few times. The sequenced template was cDNA made from the entire isolated RNA. Assay used: immunoSEQ multiplex PCR; TCRdb lists only in-frame clones, some missing. The repertoire holds 200,000 to 250,000 clones, about 14% seen once, with around 0.025% in the top ten. The chain recombines TRBV7-2 with TRBJ2-7; TRBD2 matches at 14 bases. Sequences were obtained from naive CD4+ T cells from blood. The sequence was obtained from a woman aged 40 to 55 in good health. For the CDR3, the DNA is TGTGCCAGCAGCGGTCGGACTAGCGGGGGGCCCGAGCAGTACTTC. It specifies CASSGRTSGGPEQYF. Full variable domain (missing parts from reference TRBV7-2 and TRBJ2-7): GAGVSQSPSNKVTEKGKDVELRCDPISGHTALYWYRQSLGQGLEFLIYFQGNSAPDKSGLPSDRFSAERTGGSVSTLTIQRTQQEDSAVYLCASSGRTSGGPEQYFGPGTRLTVT.